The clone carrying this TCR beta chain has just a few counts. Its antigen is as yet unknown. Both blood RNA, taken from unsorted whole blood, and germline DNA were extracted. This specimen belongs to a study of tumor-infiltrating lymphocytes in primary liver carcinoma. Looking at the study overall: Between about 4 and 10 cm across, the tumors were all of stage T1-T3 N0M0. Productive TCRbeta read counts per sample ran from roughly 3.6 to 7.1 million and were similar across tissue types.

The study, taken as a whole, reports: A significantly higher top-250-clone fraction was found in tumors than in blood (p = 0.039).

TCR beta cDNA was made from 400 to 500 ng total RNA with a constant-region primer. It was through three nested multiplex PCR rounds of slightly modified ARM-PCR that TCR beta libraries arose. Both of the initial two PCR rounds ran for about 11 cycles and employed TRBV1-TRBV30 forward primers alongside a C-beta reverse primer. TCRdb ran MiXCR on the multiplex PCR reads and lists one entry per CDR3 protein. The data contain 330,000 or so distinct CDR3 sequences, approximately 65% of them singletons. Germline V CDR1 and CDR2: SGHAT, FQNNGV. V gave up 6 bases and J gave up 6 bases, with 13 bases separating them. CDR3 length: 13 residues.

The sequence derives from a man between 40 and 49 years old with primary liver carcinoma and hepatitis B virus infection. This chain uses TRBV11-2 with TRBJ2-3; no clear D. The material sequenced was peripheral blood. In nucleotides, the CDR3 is TGTGCCAGCAGTCTGGTTATTTGGGATACGCAGTATTTT. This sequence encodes CASSLVIWDTQYF.